This TCR beta chain emerged from a study of T-cell memory formation after mild COVID-19. Study information: The TCR clusters were mostly specific to one donor.

Germline V gives CDR1 SGDLS, CDR2 YYNGEE. V gave up 4 bases and J gave up 10 bases; unmatched junction bases: 11. The CDR3 totals 14 residues. This clonotype was detected a few times. The antigen remains undetermined. Study findings and constraints: Second-wave clones peaking on day 37 lacked confirmed SARS-CoV-2 specificity. Day 15 to 85 contracting clones showed balanced CD4/CD8; day 15 to 37 expanders favored CD4+. Pre-infection memory showed some responding clones, and this suggested that cross-reactive memory joined.

MiXCR was run by TCRdb on the 5' RACE reads, yielding one entry per CDR3 protein. The table includes some 110,000 distinct CDR3 sequences, about an eighth detected once. This chain joins TRBV9 and TRBJ2-1; 7 bases are a match to TRBD2. This receptor was identified in an adult woman who had mild COVID-19 (a few samples of this study predate the infection). Cell type and time point are not known. The sample comprised PBMCs or a T cell subset sorted from them (not recorded which). This CDR3 reads CASSKPGLQEEQFF. The CDR3 DNA reads TGTGCCAGCAGCAAGCCGGGACTACAAGAGGAGCAGTTCTTC.